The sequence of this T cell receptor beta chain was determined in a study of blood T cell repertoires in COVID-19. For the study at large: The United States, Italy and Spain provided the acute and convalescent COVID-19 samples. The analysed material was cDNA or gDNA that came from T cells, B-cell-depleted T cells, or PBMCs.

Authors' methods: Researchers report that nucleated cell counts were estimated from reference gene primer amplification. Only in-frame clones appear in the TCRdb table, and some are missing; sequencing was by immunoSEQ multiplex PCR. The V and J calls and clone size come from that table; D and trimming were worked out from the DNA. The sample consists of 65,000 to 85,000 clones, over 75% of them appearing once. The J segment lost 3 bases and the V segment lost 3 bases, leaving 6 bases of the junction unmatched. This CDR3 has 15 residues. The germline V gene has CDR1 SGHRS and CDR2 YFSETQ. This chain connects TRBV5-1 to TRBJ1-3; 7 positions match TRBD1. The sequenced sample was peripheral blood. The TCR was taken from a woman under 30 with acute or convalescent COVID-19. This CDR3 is CASSWTGENGNTIYF. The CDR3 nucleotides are TGCGCCAGCAGCTGGACAGGAGAGAATGGAAACACCATATATTTT.